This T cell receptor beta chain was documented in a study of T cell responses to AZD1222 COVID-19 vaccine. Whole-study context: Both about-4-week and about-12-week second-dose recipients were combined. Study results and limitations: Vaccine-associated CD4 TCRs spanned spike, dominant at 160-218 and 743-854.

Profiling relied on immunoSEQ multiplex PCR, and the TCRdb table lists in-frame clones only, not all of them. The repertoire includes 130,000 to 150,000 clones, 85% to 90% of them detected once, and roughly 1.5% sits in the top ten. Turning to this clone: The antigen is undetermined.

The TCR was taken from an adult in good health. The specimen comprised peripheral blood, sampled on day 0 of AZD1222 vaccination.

The CDR3 nucleotides read TGTGCCAGCAGTTCTATCTCCGGTCCCCCCTACGAGCAGTACTTC. Translation: CASSSISGPPYEQYF. The J gene is TRBJ2-7, the V gene TRBV6-5, with no clear D. This CDR3 spans 15 amino acids. V gave up 4 bases and J gave up 2 bases, with 15 bases separating them. Per germline, CDR1 MNHEY and CDR2 SVGAGI.